This note documents a single TCR beta chain sequence. The sample belongs to a study of technical replicates of blood from a few donors. Some clones are missing from TCRdb's copy, which holds only in-frame ones; the method was immunoSEQ multiplex PCR. The sample comprises fewer than 90,000 clones, approximately 94% of which are singletons, and around 0.25% rests with the top ten. CDR1 is MGHRA, CDR2 YSYEKL, per germline. The CDR3 sequence is 21 residues long. V was shortened by 4 bases and J by 2 bases, with 32 bases between the two germline ends. The rearrangement uses TRBV4-1 and TRBJ2-5; tentative D call: TRBD1 (6 bases). Input material: T cells isolated from PBMCs. This receptor was identified in a human donor in good health. For the CDR3, the DNA is TGCGCCAGCAGCCGAGACCGAAAGAGGGGTTTGACGGGGACACTTCAAGAGACCCAGTACTTC. As protein: CASSRDRKRGLTGTLQETQYF.